This T cell receptor (beta chain) is from a study of T cell changes during pregnancy in multiple sclerosis. Deletions cut 10 bases from V and 4 bases from J, with 16 bases between. Germline V CDR1 and CDR2: MDHEN, SYDVKM. This CDR3 has 14 amino acids. This clone has just one count. Profiled with immunoSEQ multiplex PCR; TCRdb holds only in-frame clones, not every one. The sample lists 100,000 or so clones; about nine tenths were seen once. The source of this sequence is a female donor in good health, enrolled as a control in a pregnancy study. This chain links TRBV28 with TRBJ2-2, with TRBD2 as a possible D gene (6 bases). The sequencing here drew on peripheral blood, taken in the second trimester of pregnancy. The CDR3 coding sequence is TGTGCCATAAAAATCGGGCGGGGCACCGGGGAGCTGTTTTTT. Protein sequence: CAIKIGRGTGELFF.